The entry below gives a single TCR beta chain sequence along with its context. Germline assignment: CDR1 LNHNV and CDR2 YYDKDF (reference sequence). This CDR3 contains 15 residues. The V end lost 1 base, the J end lost 5 bases, and 14 bases lay between the germline ends. These data belong to a study of Ad26.COV2.S vaccination and SARS-CoV-2 variants. Libraries were prepared by immunoSEQ multiplex PCR; TCRdb keeps only in-frame clonotypes and omits some of them. Seen here are some 320,000 clones, over 80% observed once, and the top ten hold roughly 2%. Treatment here: about 20 received Ad26.COV2.S at low or high dose, single or two shots; several received placebo; per-sample allocation not given. It was on day 63 after the first vaccine or placebo injection that samples were taken.

This chain uses TRBV15 with TRBJ1-1; D gene uncertain. The receptor was derived from a person between 18 and 59 years old who received the Ad26.COV2.S COVID-19 vaccine or a placebo. The sample in question was peripheral blood, obtained in a trial of Ad26.COV2.S vaccine versus placebo. The CDR3 DNA follows: TGTGCCACCAGCAGAGCTGGCAGTCCGGGGACTGAAGCTTTCTTT. Protein sequence: CATSRAGSPGTEAFF.